The 21 T cell receptor beta chains in this list originate from one sample, sequenced in a study of Ad26.COV2.S vaccination and SARS-CoV-2 variants (dated by TCRdb to the early 2020s). The protocol used for the library was the immunoSEQ multiplex PCR assay. As stored in TCRdb, this immuneACCESS dataset retains in-frame rearrangements with V and J assigned. A fraction of the clones does not appear; measured against another copy, unresolved V genes explain less than half of the discrepancy, and the remainder lacks a known reason. This sample lists approximately 400,000 clones; about 85% were detected once. The top ten clonotypes cover 3% to 4% of the sample. The treatment or condition label, as the study defines it: about 20 received Ad26.COV2.S at low or high dose, single or two shots; 5 received placebo; per-sample allocation not given. Repertoires of vaccine and placebo recipients were sequenced from samples collected on day 63 after the first injection.

Sequencing was performed on peripheral blood, taken in a trial of Ad26.COV2.S vaccine versus placebo. The receptors shown here come from a person between 18 and 60 years old who received the Ad26.COV2.S COVID-19 vaccine or a placebo.

CDR3 loop: CASSLAAGLAGVEQYF. The CDR3 nucleotides are TGTGCCAGCAGCTTAGCTGCAGGACTAGCGGGAGTTGAGCAGTACTTC. This chain links TRBV7-2 with TRBJ2-7; 13 bases are shared with TRBD2. In germline, CDR1 is SGHTA, CDR2 FQGNSA. The CDR3 is 16 amino acids. Trimming at V came to 0 bases and at J to 7 bases, leaving 6 bases not matched to a gene.

The J gene is TRBJ1-1, the V gene TRBV11-2, with D possibly being TRBD1 (5 bases). Germline lookup yields CDR1 SGHAT and CDR2 FQNNGV. V lost 0 bases to trimming and J lost 5 bases, with 19 bases between them. This CDR3 has 17 amino acids. The CDR3 nucleotides read TGTGCCAGCAGCTTAGACCTAGGAACGGGTCGGGGGACTGAAGCTTTCTTT. It translates to CASSLDLGTGRGTEAFF.

This clone was seen only once. V gene TRBV4-1 combines with J gene TRBJ2-5; 8 positions match TRBD2. Germline assignment: CDR1 MGHRA and CDR2 YSYEKL. The CDR3 runs 18 residues. Trimming took 3 bases from V and 1 from J; bases not matched to a gene: 13. In nucleotides, the CDR3 is TGCGCCAGCAGCCATAAGAAAGGGACTAGTGGGGGCCAAGAGACCCAGTACTTC. It encodes CASSHKKGTSGGQETQYF.

This chain links TRBV21-1 with TRBJ2-2; the table assigns TRBD1, which was not confirmed against the DNA. TRBV21-1 is classified as a pseudogene. CDR3 size: 16 residues. The CDR3 region is CASRTTLDTNTGELFF. The CDR3 DNA reads as TGTGCCAGCAGGACCACCTTGGACACGAACACCGGGGAGCTGTTTTTT.

V is TRBV3-1 (or the pseudogene TRBV3-2) and J is TRBJ1-4; TRBD1 might be the D (6 bases). Trimming took off 0 bases at V and 8 bases at J, with 16 bases between the two ends. The CDR3 spans 16 residues. Germline assignment: CDR1 LGHDT and CDR2 YNNKEL (reference sequence). DNA for the CDR3: TGTGCCAGCAGCCAAGAGGGATGGGGGCTTGACGAAAAACTGTTTTTT. Amino acid sequence: CASSQEGWGLDEKLFF.

The rearrangement uses TRBV6-5 and TRBJ1-6; D gene ambiguous. With 0 bases removed from V and 5 bases from J, the gap between germline ends came to 8 bases. Germline assignment: CDR1 MNHEY and CDR2 SVGAGI. This CDR3 has 15 residues. CDR3 loop: CASSYSRQNNSPLHF. The CDR3 coding sequence is TGTGCCAGCAGTTACTCCAGACAAAATAATTCACCCCTCCACTTT.

CDR3 nucleotides: TGTGCCAGCAGCTTAGTGGGACCGTCCTCGGGCGAGCAGTACTTC. Translation gives CASSLVGPSSGEQYF. The chain combines TRBV13 with TRBJ2-7, with D perhaps TRBD1 or TRBD2 (5 bases each). V lost 1 base to trimming and J lost 6 bases, with 16 bases between them. The length of the CDR3 is 15 residues. Germline V gene sequence: CDR1 PRHDT, CDR2 FYEKMQ (reference sequence).

V usage is TRBV15 and J usage is TRBJ2-5, with D perhaps TRBD2 (6 bases). Germline assignment: CDR1 LNHNV and CDR2 YYDKDF (reference sequence). V shed 0 bases and J shed 7 bases, with 12 bases lying between them. The CDR3 runs 14 residues. CDR3: CATSRDLGGMTQYF. For the CDR3, the DNA is TGTGCCACCAGCAGAGATTTGGGGGGTATGACCCAGTACTTC.

V gene TRBV14 combines with J gene TRBJ2-4; D possibly uses TRBD1 or TRBD2 (7 bases each). CDR3 length: 13 amino acids. With 6 bases removed from V and 8 bases from J, the gap between germline ends came to 14 bases. The V gene's germline CDR1 is SGHDN and CDR2 FVKESK. The chain's CDR3 is CASRGRGQDIQYF. CDR3 DNA: TGTGCCAGCAGAGGGAGGGGGCAGGACATTCAGTACTTC. Together with reference TRBV14 and TRBJ2-4, the CDR3 gives the full variable domain: EAGVTQFPSHSVIEKGQTVTLRCDPISGHDNLYWYRRVMGKEIKFLLHFVKESKQDESGMPNNRFLAERTGGTYSTLKVQPAELEDSGVYFCASRGRGQDIQYFGAGTRLSVL.

V is TRBV10-1 and J is TRBJ2-3, with 10 bases aligning to TRBD1. V shed 4 bases and J 4 bases; nucleotides not matched to a gene: 8. The length of the CDR3 is 16 residues. Germline V gene sequence: CDR1 WNHNN, CDR2 SYGVQD (reference sequence). The CDR3 loop reads CASSGSPGTGADTQYF. The CDR3 DNA sequence: TGCGCCAGCAGTGGGTCCCCCGGGACAGGGGCAGATACGCAGTATTTT.

The chain carries TRBV5-1 and TRBJ1-2; a possible D gene is TRBD1 (6 bases). Germline lookup yields CDR1 SGHRS and CDR2 YFSETQ. Trimming shortened V by 8 bases and J by 3 bases, and 8 bases separated the two germline ends. The length of the CDR3 is 11 residues. For the CDR3, the DNA is TGCGCCAGTCGACAGGACTATGGCTACACCTTC. This translates into CASRQDYGYTF.

The chain is built from TRBV2 and TRBJ1-5; no firm D call. The CDR3 is made up of 15 amino acids. Trimming took off 0 bases at V and 12 bases at J, with 18 bases between the two ends. The germline gives CDR1 SNHLY, CDR2 FYNNEI. CDR3 in amino acids: CASSEARTGRDGQHF. The CDR3 bases are TGTGCCAGCAGTGAAGCCCGGACGGGCAGAGATGGCCAGCATTTT. The complete variable domain, with remaining parts taken from reference TRBV2 and TRBJ1-5, reads EPEVTQTPSHQVTQMGQEVILRCVPISNHLYFYWYRQILGQKVEFLVSFYNNEISEKSEIFDDQFSVERPDGSNFTLKIRSTKLEDSAMYFCASSEARTGRDGQHFGDGTRLSIL.

The chain carries TRBV6-2 or TRBV6-3 and TRBJ2-2; 7 positions match TRBD2. Germline lookup yields CDR1 MNHEY and CDR2 SVGEGT. V lost 2 bases to trimming and J lost 3 bases; unmatched junction nucleotides: 6. This CDR3 has 16 amino acids. In DNA, the CDR3 is TGTGCCAGCAGTTACCTGGCGGGAGACTACACCGGGGAGCTGTTTTTT. Protein product: CASSYLAGDYTGELFF.

The V call is TRBV7-2, the J call TRBJ2-7; no reliable D call. Germline CDR1 SGHTA, CDR2 FQGNSA. The V end lost 1 base, the J end lost 4 bases, and 5 bases lay between the germline ends. The length of the CDR3 is 12 residues. DNA for the CDR3: TGTGCCAGCAGCTTAGGGGTTTACGAGCAGTACTTC. It is translated as CASSLGVYEQYF.

The V gene is TRBV6-6, the J gene TRBJ1-2; 10 nucleotides line up with TRBD1. CDR1 MNHNY and CDR2 SVGAGI come from the germline V gene (reference sequence). V dropped 6 bases and J dropped 6; count of bases not matched to a gene: 1. The CDR3 is 12 amino acids. The CDR3 nucleotides are TGTGCCAGCAGGACAGGGGGCGATGGCTACACCTTC. Its protein product is CASRTGGDGYTF.

The V gene is TRBV7-2, the J gene TRBJ2-1; unclear D gene. Germline V gene lookup returns CDR1 SGHTA and CDR2 FQGNSA. Between the trimmed V and J ends, which lost 0 bases and 8 bases, there was a span of 5 bases. CDR3 size: 12 residues. The CDR3 spells CASSLAAYEQFF. The CDR3 bases are TGTGCCAGCAGCTTAGCGGCTTATGAGCAGTTCTTC.

The chain recombines TRBV2 with TRBJ2-3; D not resolved. This CDR3 has 12 amino acids. Germline V lookup: CDR1 SNHLY, CDR2 FYNNEI. The V gene lost 7 bases and the J gene lost 2 bases, with 7 bases spanning the gap. CDR3 sequence reads: CASNQDTDTQYF. In DNA, the CDR3 is TGTGCCAGCAACCAGGACACAGATACGCAGTATTTT.

The chain couples TRBV4-3 to TRBJ1-4, with D unresolved. V was trimmed by 0 bases and J by 8 bases, leaving 10 bases between them. CDR1 is LGHNA, CDR2 YSLEER, per germline. The CDR3 is 14 residues long. CDR3 protein: CASSQERNMEKLFF. The CDR3 DNA is TGCGCCAGCAGCCAAGAGCGGAATATGGAAAAACTGTTTTTT.

The V and J genes are TRBV2 and TRBJ2-3; D remains ambiguous. The germline V gene encodes CDR1 SNHLY and CDR2 FYNNEI. This CDR3 has 16 amino acids. V shed 0 bases and J shed 6 bases, with 16 bases lying between them. This CDR3 reads CASSEALRSRRDTQYF. CDR3 nucleotide sequence: TGTGCCAGCAGTGAAGCGCTTCGGTCACGCCGCGATACGCAGTATTTT.

J is TRBJ1-2 and V is TRBV19; the match to TRBD1 covers 7 bases. V shed 4 bases and J 12 bases; nucleotides not matched to a gene: 8. CDR3 size: 12 residues. CDR1 and CDR2 (germline): LNHDA, SQIVND (reference sequence). CDR3 residues: CASSTAGTAHTF. The CDR3 DNA sequence: TGTGCCAGTAGTACCGCCGGGACAGCCCACACCTTC.

The V and J genes are TRBV3-1 (or the pseudogene TRBV3-2) and TRBJ2-6; either TRBD1 or TRBD2 may fit D (6 bases each). This CDR3 is built from 16 residues. V lost 4 bases and J lost 0, with 10 bases in between. Per germline, CDR1 LGHDT and CDR2 YNNKEL (reference sequence). CDR3 in DNA: TGTGCCAGCAGCCCACAGGGACTCTCTGGGGCCAACGTCCTGACTTTC. Residues: CASSPQGLSGANVLTF.